Presented here are 23 T cell receptor beta chains from one specimen sequenced in a study of T cell responses to AZD1222 COVID-19 vaccine (dated by TCRdb to the early 2020s). Interpreted using the paper, the time point label stands for: baseline before first vaccination. The treatment or condition tag for this specimen amounts to: meningococcal conjugate vaccine given as trial control. Libraries came from the immunoSEQ multiplex PCR assay. In TCRdb, the immuneACCESS table is reduced to in-frame sequences with V and J assigned. These tables do not hold every clone; where another copy was compared, an unresolved V gene accounts for under half, and the others remain unexplained. The sample profile shows around 130,000 clones; 80% to 90% of them were found once. The ten largest clonotypes hold approximately 18% of the sample. Sequenced material: peripheral blood, taken on day 0 of MenACWY control vaccination. These receptors came from an adult in good health.

This CDR3 reads CASSKAPEGLGSYEQYF. CDR3 coding DNA: TGTGCCAGTAGTAAGGCCCCCGAGGGGTTAGGATCCTACGAGCAGTACTTC. The rearrangement uses TRBV19 and TRBJ2-7; D may correspond to TRBD1 or TRBD2 (5 bases each). This CDR3 region has 17 residues. The germline V and J ends were trimmed by 4 bases and 1 base, with 20 bases remaining between them. CDR1 and CDR2 (germline): LNHDA, SQIVND (reference sequence). Together with reference TRBV19 and TRBJ2-7, the CDR3 gives the full variable domain: DGGITQSPKYLFRKEGQNVTLSCEQNLNHDAMYWYRQDPGQGLRLIYYSQIVNDFQKGDIAEGYSVSREKKESFPLTVTSAQKNPTAFYLCASSKAPEGLGSYEQYFGPGTRLTVT.

This rearrangement joins TRBV7-6 to TRBJ2-7; 12 bases match TRBD2. The CDR3 consists of 19 residues. After removal of 4 bases from V and 5 bases from J, the junction contained 18 bases not matched to a gene. Looked up from germline, CDR1 is SGHVS and CDR2 is FNYEAQ. CDR3 in DNA: TGTGCCAGCAGCTCTATCCCCCCTCTAGCGGGAGGGCCGGGCGACGAGCAGTACTTC. It is translated as CASSSIPPLAGGPGDEQYF.

This clone was seen only once. V is TRBV5-1 and J is TRBJ2-7; either TRBD1 or TRBD2 may fit D (5 bases each). Trimming removed 4 bases at V and 2 bases at J, with 13 bases between. CDR3 length: 14 residues. Germline values: CDR1 SGHRS, CDR2 YFSETQ. CDR3 loop: CASSEGPVAYEQYF. In DNA, the CDR3 is TGCGCCAGCAGCGAGGGACCCGTCGCCTACGAGCAGTACTTC.

The J gene is TRBJ1-1, the V gene TRBV18; D is unresolved. Trimming left V 4 bases short and J 0 bases short, with 18 bases between. Germline V CDR1 and CDR2: KGHSH, LQKENI. This CDR3 has 17 residues. The CDR3 loop is CASSRPGTAVMNTEAFF. In DNA, the CDR3 is TGTGCCAGCTCACGACCGGGAACAGCCGTTATGAACACTGAAGCTTTCTTT.

The chain employs TRBV18 and TRBJ2-1; unclear D gene. Germline V gene sequence: CDR1 KGHSH, CDR2 LQKENI. The CDR3 extends over 16 amino acids. Trimming stripped 1 base from V and 2 bases from J, with 12 bases between. CDR3 bases: TGTGCCAGCTCACCACGCCAACTGAAGGCCTACAATGAGCAGTTCTTC. As protein: CASSPRQLKAYNEQFF.

The chain joins TRBV11-2 to TRBJ2-5, with 8 bases lining up with TRBD1. Germline CDR1 is SGHAT and CDR2 is FQNNGV. Trimming took 2 bases from V and 1 from J; bases not matched to a gene: 9. The CDR3 sequence is 17 residues long. CDR3 protein: CASSLLFGTGAQETQYF. The CDR3 DNA sequence: TGTGCCAGCAGCTTACTGTTCGGGACAGGTGCCCAAGAGACCCAGTACTTC.

In nucleotides, the CDR3 is TGTGCCAGTAGTACTGGAGAGAGGCATCAGCCCCAGCATTTT. This sequence encodes CASSTGERHQPQHF. The chain carries TRBV19 and TRBJ1-5, with D uncertain. V was cut by 4 bases and J by 5 bases, with 12 bases left in between. The CDR3 totals 14 residues. Germline CDR1 reads LNHDA; CDR2 reads SQIVND (reference sequence).

This clone was found once. The chain recombines TRBV7-9 with TRBJ2-7; D might be TRBD1 or TRBD2, each matching 5 bases. Trimming cost V 4 bases and J 3 bases, with 7 bases left between them. The CDR3 contains 12 residues. Germline lookup yields CDR1 SEHNR and CDR2 FQNEAQ (reference sequence). CDR3 sequence: CASSWDGYEQYF. The CDR3 DNA follows: TGTGCCAGCAGCTGGGACGGCTACGAGCAGTACTTC.

The rearrangement joins TRBV4-1 to TRBJ2-7, with 9 bases matching TRBD1. CDR3 length equals 15 residues. V shed 4 bases, J shed 1 base, and the junction held 5 bases outside the gene matches. CDR1 is MGHRA and CDR2 is YSYEKL in the germline V gene. The CDR3, as DNA: TGCGCCAGCAGCCCCGACAGGGGGATGTCCTACGAGCAGTACTTC. It codes for CASSPDRGMSYEQYF.

V and J are TRBV9 and TRBJ2-5, with D hard to call. The germline V gene encodes CDR1 SGDLS and CDR2 YYNGEE. Trimming shortened V by 0 bases and J by 3 bases, and 12 bases separated the two germline ends. This CDR3 contains 15 residues. CDR3 sequence reads: CASSVGIRPEETQYF. The CDR3 nucleotides read TGTGCCAGCAGCGTAGGTATTCGACCGGAAGAGACCCAGTACTTC.

The V call is TRBV3-1 (or the pseudogene TRBV3-2), the J call TRBJ2-1; D is possibly TRBD2 (5 bases). Per the germline V gene, CDR1 is LGHDT and CDR2 is YNNKEL (reference sequence). Trimming stripped 1 base from V and 6 bases from J, with 16 bases between. This CDR3 region has 16 residues. The CDR3 coding sequence is TGTGCCAGCAGCCAAGGGCTTAGCGTTCTGGGCAATGAGCAGTTCTTC. This encodes CASSQGLSVLGNEQFF.

The chain uses TRBV5-4 and TRBJ2-3; TRBD2 matches 7 bases. The CDR3 contains 16 residues. V shed 4 bases, J shed 2 bases, and the junction held 10 bases outside the gene matches. Per the germline V gene, CDR1 is SGHNT and CDR2 is YYREEE (reference sequence). The CDR3 region has the DNA TGTGCCAGCAGCCGAGGATTGCGGGAGAACACAGATACGCAGTATTTT. Its translation: CASSRGLRENTDTQYF.

This chain joins TRBV7-2 and TRBJ1-2; TRBD1 might be the D (6 bases). Germline CDR1 and CDR2: SGHTA and FQGNSA. This CDR3 has 13 residues. V was pared by 5 bases and J by 4 bases, with 11 bases between. The CDR3 spells CASSPGQSYGYTF. CDR3 sequence (DNA): TGTGCCAGCAGCCCCGGACAGTCCTATGGCTACACCTTC.

V is TRBV19 and J is TRBJ1-6, with 12 bases aligning to TRBD1. V gave up 3 bases and J gave up 0 bases; unmatched junction bases: 6. Germline CDR1 is LNHDA and CDR2 is SQIVND (reference sequence). This CDR3 has 19 residues. The CDR3 sequence: CASSIRDRGPSSYNSPLHF. The CDR3, as DNA: TGTGCCAGTAGTATCAGGGACAGGGGGCCTAGCTCCTATAATTCACCCCTCCACTTT.

The chain links TRBV2 to TRBJ2-7, with D perhaps matching TRBD2 (5 bases). The CDR3 runs to 12 residues. Trimming left V 7 bases short and J 4 bases short, with 11 bases between. Germline V gives CDR1 SNHLY, CDR2 FYNNEI. CDR3 amino acids: CASTNERYEQYF. The CDR3 DNA sequence: TGTGCCAGCACGAACGAGCGGTACGAGCAGTACTTC.

The chain combines TRBV28 with TRBJ1-6, with D hard to call. With 5 bases removed from V and 6 bases from J, the gap between germline ends came to 17 bases. CDR3 size: 16 residues. Germline values: CDR1 MDHEN, CDR2 SYDVKM. DNA for the CDR3: TGTGCCAGCAGTACATCGGACGGCCAAATTAATTCACCCCTCCACTTT. It encodes CASSTSDGQINSPLHF.

The chain links TRBV7-6 to TRBJ1-3; unclear D gene. V was pared by 9 bases and J by 1 base, with 22 bases between. Per germline, CDR1 SGHVS and CDR2 FNYEAQ. This CDR3 comprises 17 residues. The CDR3 DNA is TGTGCCAGTAAAATTAACTTCCCTACTCTTTCTGGAAACACCATATATTTT. This sequence encodes CASKINFPTLSGNTIYF.

The chain couples TRBV9 to TRBJ2-5, with a possible D match to TRBD2 (5 bases). Trimming left V 0 bases short and J 4 bases short, with 13 bases between. This CDR3 has 15 residues. Germline values: CDR1 SGDLS, CDR2 YYNGEE. CDR3 DNA sequence: TGTGCCAGCAGCGTAGGGAAGCAGGCGGGAGAGACCCAGTACTTC. Its protein product is CASSVGKQAGETQYF.

V usage is TRBV13 and J usage is TRBJ2-2; D ambiguous. CDR3 length: 17 amino acids. Between the trimmed V and J ends, which lost 5 bases and 4 bases, there was a span of 20 bases. In germline, CDR1 is PRHDT, CDR2 FYEKMQ (reference sequence). The CDR3: CASSSREDLPGTGELFF. CDR3 DNA: TGTGCCAGCAGCAGCAGAGAGGACCTTCCGGGCACCGGGGAGCTGTTTTTT.

The chain couples TRBV27 to TRBJ1-5, with unresolved D. V was trimmed by 1 base and J by 4 bases, leaving 14 bases between them. In germline, CDR1 is MNHEY, CDR2 SMNVEV (reference sequence). The CDR3 runs to 16 residues. Written as DNA, the CDR3 is TGTGCCAGCAGTTTATTTGTGGGGTCTAGTAATCAGCCCCAGCATTTT. This sequence encodes CASSLFVGSSNQPQHF.

V is TRBV5-4 and J is TRBJ2-7, with D unresolved. The CDR3 runs 17 residues. The germline V gene encodes CDR1 SGHNT and CDR2 YYREEE (reference sequence). Trimming removed 4 bases at V and 3 bases at J, with 23 bases between. The CDR3 protein is CASSPQASWTINYEQYF. The CDR3 nucleotides are TGTGCCAGCAGCCCCCAAGCATCTTGGACGATAAACTACGAGCAGTACTTC.

The chain joins TRBV6-5 to TRBJ2-5; 7 bases align to TRBD2. V was clipped by 8 bases and J by 5 bases; unmatched bases: 2. CDR1 is MNHEY, CDR2 SVGAGI, per germline. The CDR3 covers 11 residues. CDR3 DNA: TGTGCCAGCCTGGGGGGGGAGACCCAGTACTTC. Protein sequence: CASLGGETQYF.

The chain uses TRBV6-1 and TRBJ2-7, with 7 bases matching TRBD2. CDR3 size: 15 residues. Germline-derived CDR1 and CDR2 are MNHNS and SASEGT. V was clipped by 1 base and J by 6 bases; unmatched bases: 9. The CDR3 sequence: CASSEGRREKREQYF. The CDR3 DNA sequence: TGTGCCAGCAGTGAAGGTAGGCGGGAGAAGCGCGAGCAGTACTTC.